This record looks at one TCR beta chain sequence and its context. These data originate in a study of control samples from healthy donors and cancer patients. The data were produced by immunoSEQ multiplex PCR, yet TCRdb's version contains in-frame clones alone and is incomplete. The table includes tens of thousands of clones, roughly 91% detected once. Material for sequencing was PBMCs. This TCR came from a man between 45 and 60 years old with lung cancer.

CDR3 DNA: TGTGCCAGCAGCAGGGGACAGCTATCTGACTATGGCTACACCTTC. The encoded protein is CASSRGQLSDYGYTF. The chain combines TRBV5-4 with TRBJ1-2; 7 bases match TRBD1. Germline values: CDR1 SGHNT, CDR2 YYREEE (reference sequence). CDR3 length: 15 residues. With V trimmed by 4 bases and J by 3 bases, 9 bases remained unmatched.